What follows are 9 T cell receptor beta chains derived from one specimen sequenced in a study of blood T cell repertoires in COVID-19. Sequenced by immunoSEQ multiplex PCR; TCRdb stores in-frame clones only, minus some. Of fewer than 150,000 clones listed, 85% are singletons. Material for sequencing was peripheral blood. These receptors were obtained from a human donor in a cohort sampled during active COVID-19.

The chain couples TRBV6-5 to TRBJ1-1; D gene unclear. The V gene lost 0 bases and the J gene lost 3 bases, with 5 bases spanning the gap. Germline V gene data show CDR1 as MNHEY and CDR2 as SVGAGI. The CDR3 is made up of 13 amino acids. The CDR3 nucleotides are TGTGCCAGCAGTTACTCGCGGGACACTGAAGCTTTCTTT. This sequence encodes CASSYSRDTEAFF.

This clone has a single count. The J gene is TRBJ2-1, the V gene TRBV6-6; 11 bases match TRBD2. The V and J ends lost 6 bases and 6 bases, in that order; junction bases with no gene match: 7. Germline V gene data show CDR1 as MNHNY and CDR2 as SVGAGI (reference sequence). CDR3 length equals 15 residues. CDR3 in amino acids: CASRLTSGGPNEQFF. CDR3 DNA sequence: TGTGCCAGCAGACTCACTAGCGGGGGACCCAATGAGCAGTTCTTC.

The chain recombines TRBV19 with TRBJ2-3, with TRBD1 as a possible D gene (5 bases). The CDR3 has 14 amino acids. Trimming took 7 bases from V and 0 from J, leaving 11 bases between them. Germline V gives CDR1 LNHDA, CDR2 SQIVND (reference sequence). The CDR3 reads CASKTDPSTDTQYF. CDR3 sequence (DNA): TGTGCCAGTAAGACAGACCCCAGCACAGATACGCAGTATTTT.

The CDR3 DNA reads TGTGCCAGCAACCAACAGACCGGGACAGGGGTTCGTATGGTCAACACTGAAGCTTTCTTT. This sequence encodes CASNQQTGTGVRMVNTEAFF. J is TRBJ1-1 and V is TRBV5-4, with 10 nucleotides matching TRBD1. V lost 6 bases, J lost 2 bases, and 22 bases stayed unmatched. The length of the CDR3 is 20 residues. Germline V gives CDR1 SGHNT, CDR2 YYREEE (reference sequence).

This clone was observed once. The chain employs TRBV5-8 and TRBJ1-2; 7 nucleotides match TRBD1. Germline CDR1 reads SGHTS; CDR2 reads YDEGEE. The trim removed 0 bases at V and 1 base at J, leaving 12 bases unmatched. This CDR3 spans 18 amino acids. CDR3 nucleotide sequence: TGTGCCAGCAGCTTGGAGGCAGGGGGGCCAAGCTTTAACTATGGCTACACCTTC. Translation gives CASSLEAGGPSFNYGYTF. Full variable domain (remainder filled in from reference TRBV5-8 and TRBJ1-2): EAGVTQSPTHLIKTRGQQATLRCSPISGHTSVYWYQQALGLGLQFLLWYDEGEERNRGNFPPRFSGRQFPNYSSELNVNALELEDSALYLCASSLEAGGPSFNYGYTFGSGTRLTVV.

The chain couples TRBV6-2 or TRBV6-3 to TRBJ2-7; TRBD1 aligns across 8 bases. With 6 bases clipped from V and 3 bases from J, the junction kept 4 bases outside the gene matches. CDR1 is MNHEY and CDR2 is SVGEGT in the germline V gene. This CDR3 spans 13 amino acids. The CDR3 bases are TGTGCCAGCAGCGATGGACAGGGCTACGAGCAGTACTTC. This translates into CASSDGQGYEQYF.

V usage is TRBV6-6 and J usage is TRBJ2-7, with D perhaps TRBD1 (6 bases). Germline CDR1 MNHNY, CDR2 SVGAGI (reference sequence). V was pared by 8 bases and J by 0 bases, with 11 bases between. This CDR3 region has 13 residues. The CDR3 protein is CASGRGPSYEQYF. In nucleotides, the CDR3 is TGTGCCAGCGGCAGGGGCCCCTCCTACGAGCAGTACTTC.

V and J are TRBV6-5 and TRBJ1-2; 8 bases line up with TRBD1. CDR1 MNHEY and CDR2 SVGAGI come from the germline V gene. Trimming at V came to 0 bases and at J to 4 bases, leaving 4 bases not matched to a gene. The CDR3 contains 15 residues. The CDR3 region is CASSYSPTGGYGYTF. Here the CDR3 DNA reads TGTGCCAGCAGTTACTCTCCCACAGGGGGCTATGGCTACACCTTC.

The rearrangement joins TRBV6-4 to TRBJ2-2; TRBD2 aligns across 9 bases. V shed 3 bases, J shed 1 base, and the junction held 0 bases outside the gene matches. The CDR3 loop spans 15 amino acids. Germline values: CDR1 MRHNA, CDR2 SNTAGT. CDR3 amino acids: CASSELAGNTGELFF. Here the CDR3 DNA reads TGTGCCAGCAGTGAACTAGCGGGGAACACCGGGGAGCTGTTTTTT.